The next 27 T cell receptor beta chains were all read from a single sample in a study of T cells in Graves' hyperthyroidism and ophthalmopathy. TCR beta CDR3 regions were amplified from RNA transcripts. In the first-round RT-PCR of the TCR CDR3, the HTBI primer set was used. TCRdb reanalysed the multiplex PCR reads using MiXCR and keeps one entry per CDR3 protein. The data show over 300,000 distinct CDR3 sequences, roughly an eighth seen once. Source material: blood. Receptors were obtained from a woman in her thirties or forties with Graves' ophthalmopathy.

This clonotype was counted at least ten times. The chain has TRBV7-2 and TRBJ1-6; D is possibly TRBD1 (6 bases). The ends were cut back, 6 bases at V and 7 bases at J, with 13 bases in the middle. The CDR3 contains 14 residues. Germline values: CDR1 SGHTA, CDR2 FQGNSA. The CDR3 region is CASSSDRINSPLHF. The DNA for the CDR3 is TGTGCCAGCAGTTCCGACAGGATCAATTCACCCCTCCACTTT.

This chain connects TRBV5-4 to TRBJ1-1, with a possible D match to TRBD1 (5 bases). Looked up from germline, CDR1 is SGHNT and CDR2 is YYREEE (reference sequence). This CDR3 contains 13 residues. Trimming cost V 2 bases and J 3 bases, with 8 bases left between them. CDR3 residues: CASSFVRDTEAFF. DNA of the CDR3: TGTGCCAGCAGCTTTGTCAGGGACACTGAAGCTTTCTTT.

The sample holds a few counts of this clonotype. The chain uses TRBV5-1 and TRBJ2-1, with D tentatively TRBD2 (6 bases). The V end was cut by 2 bases, the J end by 8 bases, with 20 bases between. The CDR3 is 16 amino acids. Germline CDR1 and CDR2: SGHRS and YFSETQ. CDR3 nucleotide sequence: TGCGCCAGCAGCTTTCGGGAGCTGGGTGGTGGGTATGAGCAGTTCTTC. The encoded protein is CASSFRELGGGYEQFF.

Remarks on this clonotype: A much bigger clone sits one base away, suggesting this may be a read error. The chain recombines TRBV7-8 with TRBJ2-7, with 7 bases matching TRBD2. From germline, CDR1 is SGHVS and CDR2 FQNEAQ. V was pared by 5 bases and J by 7 bases, with 8 bases of the junction left unmatched. This CDR3 contains 13 residues. DNA for the CDR3: TGTGCCAGCAGCCCCGTCGGGGGGAGAGAGCAGTACTTC. This translates into CASSPVGGREQYF.

V is TRBV18 and J is TRBJ1-6, with 10 bases lining up with TRBD1. Germline trimming cut 5 bases from V and 7 bases from J; bases unmatched to any gene: 5. This CDR3 is built from 15 residues. Germline lookup yields CDR1 KGHSH and CDR2 LQKENI. The CDR3 DNA follows: TGTGCCAGCTCATCCGGACAGGGGGAGAATTCACCCCTCCACTTT. It specifies CASSSGQGENSPLHF.

The rearrangement joins TRBV7-6 to TRBJ1-5; 7 bases line up with TRBD1. The CDR3 runs 15 residues. Germline V gene sequence: CDR1 SGHVS, CDR2 FNYEAQ. V lost 1 base, J lost 6 bases, and 6 bases stayed unmatched. As DNA, the CDR3 is TGTGCCAGCAGCTTAGTTTCAGGGGGGGGTCAGCCCCAGCATTTT. Its translation: CASSLVSGGGQPQHF.

This clonotype was recorded at least ten times. The chain links TRBV2 to TRBJ2-1, with 12 bases fitting TRBD2. V shed 6 bases, J shed 8 bases, and the junction held 8 bases outside the gene matches. This CDR3 has 15 amino acids. CDR1 and CDR2 (germline): SNHLY, FYNNEI. CDR3 in DNA: TGTGCCAGCAGGCGGACTAGCGGGAAAGGCGATGAGCAGTTCTTC. This sequence encodes CASRRTSGKGDEQFF.

This clonotype was found many times. The chain links TRBV7-8 to TRBJ2-3; unclear D gene. The germline gives CDR1 SGHVS, CDR2 FQNEAQ. The CDR3 length is 14 residues. With 2 bases removed from V and 0 bases from J, the gap between germline ends came to 6 bases. The CDR3 DNA is TGTGCCAGCAGCTTATCCCCGAGCACAGATACGCAGTATTTT. It codes for CASSLSPSTDTQYF.

This clonotype occurred many times. The chain carries TRBV7-9 and TRBJ2-5; D is unresolved. V lost 1 base to trimming and J lost 5 bases, with 11 bases between them. The CDR3 sequence is 14 residues long. Germline V CDR1 and CDR2: SEHNR, FQNEAQ (reference sequence). The CDR3 region is CASSLGNRAETQYF. For the CDR3, the DNA is TGTGCCAGCAGCTTAGGGAACAGAGCTGAGACCCAGTACTTC.

In its sample, this clonotype was seen a few times. The chain uses TRBV15 and TRBJ1-2; 7 positions agree with TRBD1. The length of the CDR3 is 13 residues. Unmatched junction bases numbered 3, after V lost 2 bases and J lost 6 bases. CDR1 is LNHNV, CDR2 YYDKDF, per germline (reference sequence). CDR3 bases: TGTGCCACCAGCAGAAACAGGGGCCATGGCTACACCTTC. This codes for CATSRNRGHGYTF.

The chain couples TRBV7-9 to TRBJ2-7, with D possibly TRBD2 on 6 matching bases. V was cut by 4 bases and J by 6 bases, with 19 bases left in between. From germline, CDR1 is SEHNR and CDR2 FQNEAQ (reference sequence). The CDR3 totals 15 residues. CDR3 region: CASSYPGGAGREQYF. The CDR3 DNA follows: TGTGCCAGCAGCTACCCCGGAGGGGCAGGTCGCGAGCAGTACTTC.

The rearrangement links TRBV20-1 to TRBJ2-3; 13 nucleotides align to TRBD2. The CDR3 is 16 amino acids. CDR1 and CDR2 (germline): DFQATT, SNEGSKA (reference sequence). V gave up 0 bases and J gave up 4 bases; unmatched junction bases: 4. CDR3 DNA sequence: TGCAGTGCTAGAGATCCAGGGACTAGCGGGGCAGATACGCAGTATTTT. Translating it yields CSARDPGTSGADTQYF.

This clonotype appeared a few times. The chain joins TRBV5-1 to TRBJ2-2; D unclear. The germline CDR1 and CDR2 sequences are SGHRS and YFSETQ. The ends were cut back, 1 base at V and 0 bases at J, with 7 bases in the middle. CDR3 size: 15 residues. CDR3 nucleotide sequence: TGCGCCAGCAGCTTGCGCATTTCGAACACCGGGGAGCTGTTTTTT. Protein: CASSLRISNTGELFF.

This rearrangement joins TRBV5-1 to TRBJ2-1, with 13 nucleotides matching TRBD2. The V and J ends lost 4 bases and 9 bases, in that order; junction bases with no gene match: 7. CDR3 size: 15 residues. Germline values: CDR1 SGHRS, CDR2 YFSETQ. As DNA, the CDR3 is TGCGCCAGCAGCCGGGGACTAGCGGGATTGTTTGAGCAGTTCTTC. Translation: CASSRGLAGLFEQFF.

This clonotype has at least ten counts. V is TRBV29-1 and J is TRBJ2-7; possible D gene TRBD1, 6 bases. With 4 bases removed from V and 8 bases from J, the gap between germline ends came to 15 bases. In germline, CDR1 is SQVTM, CDR2 ANQGSEA. The CDR3 consists of 12 residues. The CDR3, as DNA: TGCAGCGTTGTATTGACAACAGGGAAGCAGTACTTC. Encoded protein: CSVVLTTGKQYF.

This clonotype was counted at least ten times. This chain joins TRBV2 and TRBJ2-2; D is unresolved. Per germline, CDR1 SNHLY and CDR2 FYNNEI. The length of the CDR3 is 16 residues. V was cut by 2 bases and J by 1 base, with 11 bases left in between. CDR3 in DNA: TGTGCCAGCAGTGAATTGCGCAGAGGGAACACCGGGGAGCTGTTTTTT. This sequence encodes CASSELRRGNTGELFF.

This clonotype has a count of ten or more. This chain links TRBV29-1 with TRBJ2-1; 7 nucleotides line up with TRBD2. From germline, CDR1 is SQVTM and CDR2 ANQGSEA. The CDR3 runs to 14 residues. V shed 7 bases and J 2 bases; nucleotides not matched to a gene: 8. CDR3 DNA: TGCAGCGGGGGCCGGGGGGATGCCTACAATGAGCAGTTCTTC. Protein sequence: CSGGRGDAYNEQFF.

Many counts were recorded for this clonotype. One end of the junction fails to match germline, which may point to a read error. The chain recombines TRBV6-1 with TRBJ1-1, with a weak D call TRBD1 (5 bases). Germline CDR1 reads MNHNS; CDR2 reads SASEGT. This CDR3 has 12 amino acids. CDR3 sequence reads: CASRPPGTEAFF. CDR3 DNA: TGTGCCAGCAGACCTCCGGGGACTGAGGCTTTCTTT.

The V gene is TRBV6-2 or TRBV6-3, the J gene TRBJ2-7, with TRBD2 identical over 9 bases. J gave up 6 bases and V 2 bases, and 11 bases lay outside the gene matches. Germline CDR1 is MNHEY and CDR2 is SVGEGT. CDR3 length: 16 amino acids. CDR3 in amino acids: CASSYLAGTGDREQYF. The CDR3 DNA reads as TGTGCCAGCAGTTACCTAGCGGGAACGGGGGATCGCGAGCAGTACTTC.

Turning to this clonotype: A much larger clonotype is one base distant, so this may be a read error. CDR3 residues: CAISESAYEKYF. The CDR3 nucleotides read TGTGCCATCAGTGAGTCTGCCTACGAGAAGTACTTC. This sequence joins TRBV10-3 and TRBJ2-7, with D hard to call. The germline V gene has CDR1 ENHRY and CDR2 SYGVKD. This CDR3 has 12 residues.

J is TRBJ1-4 and V is TRBV11-2; no clear D gene. The CDR3 loop spans 14 amino acids. Germline CDR1 SGHAT, CDR2 FQNNGV. V was pared by 1 base and J by 6 bases, with 9 bases between. The CDR3 spells CASSLVNSYEKLFF. Written as DNA, the CDR3 is TGTGCCAGCAGCTTAGTTAACAGTTATGAAAAACTGTTTTTT.

This clonotype occurred many times. The genes are TRBV27 and TRBJ2-7; TRBD2 matches at 7 bases. The J segment lost 7 bases and the V segment lost 6 bases, leaving 9 bases of the junction unmatched. Germline-derived CDR1 and CDR2 are MNHEY and SMNVEV (reference sequence). The CDR3 loop spans 13 amino acids. CDR3 loop: CASRLFSGREQYF. CDR3 bases: TGTGCCAGCAGGTTGTTTAGCGGGCGTGAGCAGTACTTC.

On this clonotype: At one end, the junction sequence differs from germline, possibly due to a read error. This chain connects TRBV10-1 to TRBJ2-3; 13 positions agree with TRBD2. CDR3 size: 15 residues. CDR1 and CDR2 (germline): WNHNN, SYGVQD (reference sequence). CDR3 residues: CASRRLAGGTGTQYF. In nucleotides, the CDR3 is TGCGCCAGCAGGCGACTAGCGGGAGGCACAGGTACGCAGTATTTT.

This clonotype was seen a few times. The chain has TRBV5-8 and TRBJ2-1; D is perhaps TRBD1 or TRBD2 (6 bases each). The CDR3 is 14 amino acids. The germline V gene encodes CDR1 SGHTS and CDR2 YDEGEE. V dropped 1 base and J dropped 8 bases, with 13 bases sitting between them. In DNA form, the CDR3 reads TGTGCCAGCAGCTTGATTAGGGGGGCGTATGAGCAGTTCTTC. Translating it yields CASSLIRGAYEQFF.

The chain carries TRBV24-1 and TRBJ2-1; TRBD1 aligns across 8 bases. Looked up from germline, CDR1 is KGHDR and CDR2 is SFDVKD. V lost 3 bases to trimming and J lost 8 bases; unmatched junction nucleotides: 8. This CDR3 has 15 amino acids. CDR3 coding DNA: TGTGCCACCAGTGATCTCGGGACAGGTTATGATGAGCAGTTCTTC. This encodes CATSDLGTGYDEQFF.

The chain has TRBV7-9 and TRBJ2-3; 13 nucleotides line up with TRBD2. This CDR3 comprises 20 residues. Germline loops: CDR1 SEHNR, CDR2 FQNEAQ (reference sequence). Unmatched junction bases numbered 19, after V lost 5 bases and J lost 5 bases. The CDR3 spells CASSPYPGLAGHAGLDTQYF. DNA of the CDR3: TGTGCCAGCAGCCCCTACCCGGGACTAGCGGGACACGCCGGTTTAGATACGCAGTATTTT.

This clonotype appeared a few times. The chain links TRBV3-1 to TRBJ2-2; 9 positions match TRBD1. With V trimmed by 4 bases and J by 6 bases, 9 bases remained unmatched. The CDR3 is 16 amino acids. Germline V lookup: CDR1 LGHDT, CDR2 YNNKEL (reference sequence). The CDR3 DNA sequence: TGTGCCAGCAGCCGCCCGACAGGGGGTAGTCCCGGGGAGCTGTTTTTT. It codes for CASSRPTGGSPGELFF.